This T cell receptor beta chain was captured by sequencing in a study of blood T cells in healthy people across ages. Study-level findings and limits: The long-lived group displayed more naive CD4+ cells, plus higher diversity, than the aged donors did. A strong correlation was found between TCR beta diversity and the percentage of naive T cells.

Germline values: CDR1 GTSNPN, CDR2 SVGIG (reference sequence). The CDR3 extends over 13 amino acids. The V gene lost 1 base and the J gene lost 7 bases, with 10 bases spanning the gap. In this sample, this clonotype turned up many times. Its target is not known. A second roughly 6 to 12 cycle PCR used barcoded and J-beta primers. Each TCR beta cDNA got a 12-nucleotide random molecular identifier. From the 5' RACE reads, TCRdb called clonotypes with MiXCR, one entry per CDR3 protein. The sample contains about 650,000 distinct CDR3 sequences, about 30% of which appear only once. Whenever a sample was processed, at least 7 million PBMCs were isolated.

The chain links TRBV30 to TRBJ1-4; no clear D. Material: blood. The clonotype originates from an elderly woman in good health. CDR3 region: CAWSDSGGEKLFF. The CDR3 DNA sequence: TGTGCCTGGAGTGATTCGGGAGGTGAAAAACTGTTTTTT.